The 4 T cell receptor beta chains below were found in one sample sequenced in a study of breast tumors, draining lymph nodes, adjacent tissues. Samples came from axillary lymph nodes draining the breast cancer. From the multiplex PCR reads, TCRdb called clonotypes with MiXCR, one entry per CDR3 protein. This sample carries about 220,000 distinct CDR3 sequences, under 40% of them seen once, and the ten largest clones take 3% to 4%. Input material: axillary lymph node tissue. These TCRs come from a female donor with breast cancer. Some clones in this sample may be carry-over from other donors' samples.

This clonotype was recorded many times. This chain connects TRBV11-3 to TRBJ2-7; 7 bases align to TRBD2. Germline-derived CDR1 and CDR2 are SGHNT and YENEEA. CDR3 length: 14 amino acids. The V gene end was trimmed by 2 bases and the J gene end by 4 bases; junction bases not matched to a gene: 5. The CDR3 nucleotides read TGTGCCAGCAGCTTAAGGCGGGAGTTGTACGAGCAGTACTTC. Protein sequence: CASSLRRELYEQYF.

About this clonotype itself: A read error may be the cause here, since a much bigger clone is one base away. The rearrangement joins TRBV5-1 to TRBJ2-2, with 16 bases fitting TRBD2. Germline-derived CDR1 and CDR2 are SGHRS and YFSETQ. This CDR3 is 19 amino acids long. With V trimmed by 0 bases and J by 4 bases, 6 bases remained unmatched. The CDR3 reads CASSLAGTSGGVVTGELFF. CDR3 nucleotide sequence: TGCGCCAGCAGCTTGGCCGGGACTAGCGGGGGGGTCGTCACCGGGGAGCTGTTTTTT.

The V and J genes are TRBV11-2 and TRBJ2-5; TRBD2 matches at 9 bases. J was trimmed by 11 bases and V by 1 base; bases with no gene match: 14. CDR3 length: 16 residues. Looked up from germline, CDR1 is SGHAT and CDR2 is FQNNGV. CDR3 region: CASSLGRGGSLYEQYF. CDR3 coding DNA: TGTGCCAGCAGCTTAGGGCGGGGGGGATCCCTATATGAGCAGTACTTC.

This clonotype was counted a few times. This chain connects TRBV20-1 to TRBJ2-3; the match to TRBD2 covers 8 bases. The V gene's germline CDR1 is DFQATT and CDR2 SNEGSKA (reference sequence). There are 15 residues in the CDR3. Trimming at V came to 5 bases and at J to 11 bases, leaving 18 bases not matched to a gene. CDR3 residues: CSAGSGGAGSYEQYF. CDR3 sequence (DNA): TGCAGTGCTGGGTCCGGGGGGGCTGGGTCTTACGAGCAGTATTTT.